These 17 T cell receptor beta chains came from one sample sequenced in a study of cytomegalovirus exposure and HLA in healthy donors. The PCR contained 60 Vbeta and 13 Jbeta primers. Some clones are missing from TCRdb's copy, which holds only in-frame ones; the method was immunoSEQ multiplex PCR. The table has 100,000 to 130,000 clones, over 80% seen once. The sequenced material came from PBMCs. These receptors originate from a young man in good health and CMV-seropositive.

V is TRBV11-3 and J is TRBJ2-5; 8 positions agree with TRBD2. This CDR3 is 14 amino acids long. Per the germline V gene, CDR1 is SGHNT and CDR2 is YENEEA. The V gene end was trimmed by 3 bases and the J gene end by 5 bases; junction bases not matched to a gene: 5. The CDR3: CASSFWTSTETQYF. Written as DNA, the CDR3 is TGTGCCAGCAGCTTCTGGACTAGCACCGAGACCCAGTACTTC.

This clone was observed a single time. Compared with germline, one end of the junction differs, possibly owing to a read error. This chain joins TRBV7-9 and TRBJ2-7; a weak D match, TRBD2 (7 bases). Germline V gives CDR1 SEHNR, CDR2 FQNEAQ (reference sequence). This CDR3 has 15 residues. The CDR3 protein is CSSSPKGGASYEQYF. The CDR3 region has the DNA TGTTCCAGCAGCCCTAAAGGGGGGGCCTCCTACGAGCAGTACTTC.

This chain joins TRBV14 and TRBJ1-1; D remains ambiguous. The germline V gene has CDR1 SGHDN and CDR2 FVKESK. The CDR3 length is 13 residues. V was pared by 6 bases and J by 4 bases, with 12 bases between. CDR3 DNA sequence: TGTGCCAGCAGTGAGGGTTTGAGCACTGAAGCTTTCTTT. Its translation is CASSEGLSTEAFF.

The J gene is TRBJ1-2, the V gene TRBV2, with TRBD1 matching over 8 bases. This CDR3 contains 16 residues. CDR1 and CDR2 (germline): SNHLY, FYNNEI. Unmatched junction bases numbered 15, after V lost 6 bases and J lost 6 bases. CDR3: CASSGVRQGANHGYTF. The CDR3 nucleotides read TGTGCCAGCAGCGGGGTAAGGCAGGGGGCGAATCATGGCTACACCTTC.

About this clone itself: At one end the junction does not follow the germline gene, possibly because of a read error. The chain employs TRBV7-7 and TRBJ2-5; a weak D match, TRBD2 (6 bases). This CDR3 is built from 14 residues. CDR1 SSHAT and CDR2 FNYEAQ come from the germline V gene (reference sequence). CDR3 residues: CASSLGEDAETQYF. In nucleotides, the CDR3 is TGTGCTAGCAGCCTAGGGGAGGACGCGGAGACCCAGTACTTC. The entire variable domain, with the rest obtained from reference TRBV7-7 and TRBJ2-5, is as follows: GAGVSQSPRYKVTKRGQDVTLRCDPISSHATLYWYQQALGQGPEFLTYFNYEAQPDKSGLPSDRFSAERPEGSISTLTIQRTEQRDSAMYRCASSLGEDAETQYFGPGTRLLVL.

The J gene is TRBJ1-2, the V gene TRBV10-1; TRBD1 agrees at 7 bases. The CDR3 length is 13 residues. Trimming at V came to 6 bases and at J to 4 bases, leaving 5 bases not matched to a gene. The germline gives CDR1 WNHNN, CDR2 SYGVQD (reference sequence). The CDR3, as DNA: TGCGCCAGCAGCCCCGACAGGGCCTATGGCTACACCTTC. Its protein is CASSPDRAYGYTF.

The chain couples TRBV5-4 to TRBJ2-3; 14 bases match TRBD2. Germline CDR1 reads SGHNT; CDR2 reads YYREEE (reference sequence). The CDR3 is 16 amino acids. The V and J ends lost 5 bases and 3 bases, in that order; junction bases with no gene match: 5. This chain's CDR3 is CASRPGLAGVTDTQYF. CDR3 DNA: TGTGCCAGCAGGCCGGGACTAGCGGGGGTAACAGATACGCAGTATTTT.

The chain combines TRBV6-6 with TRBJ2-1; 8 bases fit TRBD2. Germline V gene data show CDR1 as MNHNY and CDR2 as SVGAGI (reference sequence). The CDR3 extends over 16 amino acids. Trimming removed 0 bases from V and 8 bases from J; junction bases left unmatched: 9. As DNA, the CDR3 is TGTGCCAGCAGTTACTCGGGGACTAGTTTAGGGGATGAGCAGTTCTTC. This codes for CASSYSGTSLGDEQFF.

The genes are TRBV6-5 and TRBJ1-5; 7 bases map to TRBD1. The CDR3 length is 13 residues. V shed 5 bases and J 7 bases; nucleotides not matched to a gene: 5. Germline assignment: CDR1 MNHEY and CDR2 SVGAGI. The CDR3 sequence is CASSPEGAQPQHF. DNA for the CDR3: TGTGCCAGCAGTCCCGAGGGGGCACAGCCCCAGCATTTT.

The rearrangement uses TRBV7-2 and TRBJ2-1, with 10 nucleotides matching TRBD2. This CDR3 contains 17 residues. V shed 5 bases, J shed 4 bases, and the junction held 11 bases outside the gene matches. Germline V gene sequence: CDR1 SGHTA, CDR2 FQGNSA. This CDR3 reads CASSDQLAGTPYNEQFF. CDR3 sequence (DNA): TGTGCCAGCAGCGACCAACTAGCGGGGACCCCTTACAATGAGCAGTTCTTC.

The V call is TRBV6-6, the J call TRBJ1-3; D is uncertain. Trimming shortened V by 3 bases and J by 0 bases, and 12 bases separated the two germline ends. Germline CDR1 and CDR2: MNHNY and SVGAGI (reference sequence). This CDR3 is built from 16 residues. The DNA of the CDR3 is TGTGCCAGCAGTTATGGTTCAGTCAGCTCTGGAAACACCATATATTTT. Translating gives CASSYGSVSSGNTIYF.

The chain recombines TRBV5-6 with TRBJ1-2, with D hard to call. The CDR3 is 18 residues long. Trimming pared 4 bases from V and 4 bases from J, leaving 26 bases between. CDR1 is SGHDT and CDR2 is YYEEEE in the germline V gene. Here the CDR3 reads CASSPTLDRVSQLYGYTF. The DNA of the CDR3 is TGTGCCAGCAGCCCAACCTTGGATAGAGTATCACAGCTCTATGGCTACACCTTC.

The gene calls are TRBV6-1 and TRBJ2-7; 7 bases are shared with TRBD1. CDR1 is MNHNS, CDR2 SASEGT, per germline. This CDR3 has 13 residues. Trimming removed 5 bases from V and 5 bases from J; junction bases left unmatched: 6. CDR3 sequence (DNA): TGTGCCAGCAGTCGACAGGGTCCCAACGAGCAGTACTTC. It codes for CASSRQGPNEQYF.

The V and J genes are TRBV2 and TRBJ2-7, with D perhaps TRBD1 (5 bases). The CDR3 runs to 14 residues. Germline CDR1 and CDR2: SNHLY and FYNNEI. V lost 8 bases and J lost 3, with 17 bases in between. The CDR3 DNA is TGTGCCAGCGAAAGGCCAGGGAACGTCTACGAGCAGTACTTC. This gives the protein CASERPGNVYEQYF.

The chain has TRBV6-5 and TRBJ1-1, with D uncertain. The CDR3 spans 14 residues. CDR1 MNHEY and CDR2 SVGAGI come from the germline V gene. The V end lost 6 bases, the J end lost 4 bases, and 15 bases lay between the germline ends. CDR3 protein: CASSLEREGTEAFF. The CDR3 nucleotides read TGTGCCAGCAGCCTTGAGAGGGAGGGCACTGAAGCTTTCTTT.

A note on this clone: Sequence at one end of the junction differs from germline and may be a read error. This sequence joins TRBV12-5 and TRBJ2-4; 8 nucleotides agree with TRBD1. The CDR3 has 16 residues. CDR1 is LGHNT, CDR2 FRNRAP, per germline. As DNA, the CDR3 is TGTGCTAGTGGTCTCGGACAGGGTCGGACCAAAAACAGTCAGTACTTC. This sequence encodes CASGLGQGRTKNSQYF.

V is TRBV30 and J is TRBJ2-7; 9 bases match TRBD1. With V trimmed by 0 bases and J by 2 bases, 14 bases remained unmatched. The CDR3 extends over 18 amino acids. Per the germline V gene, CDR1 is GTSNPN and CDR2 is SVGIG (reference sequence). In DNA, the CDR3 is TGTGCCTGGAGTGTACGGGGGACAGGGAGGGGTTTGACCTACGAGCAGTACTTC. It yields the protein CAWSVRGTGRGLTYEQYF.